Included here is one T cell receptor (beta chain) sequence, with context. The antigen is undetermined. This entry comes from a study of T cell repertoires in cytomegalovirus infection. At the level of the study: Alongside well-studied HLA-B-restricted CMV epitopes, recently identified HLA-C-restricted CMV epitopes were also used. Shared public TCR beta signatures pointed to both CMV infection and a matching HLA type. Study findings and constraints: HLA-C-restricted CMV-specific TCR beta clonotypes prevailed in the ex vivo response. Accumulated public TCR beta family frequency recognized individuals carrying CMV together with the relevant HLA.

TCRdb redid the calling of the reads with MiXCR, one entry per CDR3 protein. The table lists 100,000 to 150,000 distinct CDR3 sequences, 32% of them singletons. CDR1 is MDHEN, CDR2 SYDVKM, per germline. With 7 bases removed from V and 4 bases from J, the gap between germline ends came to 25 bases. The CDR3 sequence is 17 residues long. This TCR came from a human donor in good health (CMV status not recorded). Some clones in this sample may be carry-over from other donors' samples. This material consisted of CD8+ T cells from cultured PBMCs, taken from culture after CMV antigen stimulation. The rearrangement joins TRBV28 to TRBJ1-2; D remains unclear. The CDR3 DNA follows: TGTGCCAGCACTACGCAAACTTTAAATGACATTCCCTATGGCTACACCTTC. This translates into CASTTQTLNDIPYGYTF.